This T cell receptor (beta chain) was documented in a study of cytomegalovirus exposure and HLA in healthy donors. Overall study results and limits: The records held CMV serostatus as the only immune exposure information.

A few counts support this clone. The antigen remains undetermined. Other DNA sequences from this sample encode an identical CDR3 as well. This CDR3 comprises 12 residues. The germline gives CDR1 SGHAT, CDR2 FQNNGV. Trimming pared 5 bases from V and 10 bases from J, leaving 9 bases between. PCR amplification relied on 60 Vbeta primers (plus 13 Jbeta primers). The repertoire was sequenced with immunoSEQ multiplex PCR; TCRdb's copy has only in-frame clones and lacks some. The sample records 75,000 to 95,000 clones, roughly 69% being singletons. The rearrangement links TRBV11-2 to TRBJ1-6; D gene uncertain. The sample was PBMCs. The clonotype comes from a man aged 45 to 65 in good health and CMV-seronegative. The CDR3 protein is CASSTTSSPLHF. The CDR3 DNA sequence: TGTGCCAGCAGCACTACGTCCTCACCCCTCCACTTT.